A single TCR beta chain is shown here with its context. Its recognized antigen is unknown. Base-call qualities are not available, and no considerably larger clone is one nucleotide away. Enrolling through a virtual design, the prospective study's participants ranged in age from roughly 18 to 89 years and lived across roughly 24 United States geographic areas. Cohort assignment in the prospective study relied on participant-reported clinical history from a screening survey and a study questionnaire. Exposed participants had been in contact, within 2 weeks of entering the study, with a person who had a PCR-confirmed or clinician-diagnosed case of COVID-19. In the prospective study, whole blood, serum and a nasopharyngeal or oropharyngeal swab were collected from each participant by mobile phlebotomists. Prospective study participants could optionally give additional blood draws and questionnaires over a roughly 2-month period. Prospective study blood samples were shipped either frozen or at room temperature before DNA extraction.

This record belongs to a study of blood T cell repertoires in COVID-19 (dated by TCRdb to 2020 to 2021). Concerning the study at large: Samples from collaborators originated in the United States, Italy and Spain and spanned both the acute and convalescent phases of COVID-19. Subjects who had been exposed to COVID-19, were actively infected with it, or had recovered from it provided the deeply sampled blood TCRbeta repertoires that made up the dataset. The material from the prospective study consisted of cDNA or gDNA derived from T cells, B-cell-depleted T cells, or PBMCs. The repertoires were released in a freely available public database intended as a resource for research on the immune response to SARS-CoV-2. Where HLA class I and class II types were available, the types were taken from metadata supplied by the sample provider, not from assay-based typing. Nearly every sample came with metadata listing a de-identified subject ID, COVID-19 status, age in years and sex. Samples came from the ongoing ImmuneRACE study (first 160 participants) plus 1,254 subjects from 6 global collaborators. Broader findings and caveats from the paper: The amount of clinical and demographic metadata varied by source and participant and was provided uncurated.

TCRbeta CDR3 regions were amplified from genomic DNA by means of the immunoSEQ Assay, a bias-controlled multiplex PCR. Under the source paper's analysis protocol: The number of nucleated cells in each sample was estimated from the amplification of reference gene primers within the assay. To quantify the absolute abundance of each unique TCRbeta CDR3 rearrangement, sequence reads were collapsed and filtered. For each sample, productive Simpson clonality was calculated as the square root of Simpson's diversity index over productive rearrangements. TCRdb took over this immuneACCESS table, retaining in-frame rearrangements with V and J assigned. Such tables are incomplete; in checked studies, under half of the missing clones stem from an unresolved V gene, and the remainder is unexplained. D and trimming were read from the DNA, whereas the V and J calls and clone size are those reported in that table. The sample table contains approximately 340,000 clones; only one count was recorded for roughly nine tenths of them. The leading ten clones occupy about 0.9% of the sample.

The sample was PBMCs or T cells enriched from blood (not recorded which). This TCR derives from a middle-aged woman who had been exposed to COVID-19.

At the DNA level, the sequence is TGTGCCAGCAGCCTCACGGTGAACACTGAAGCTTTCTTT. This translates into CASSLTVNTEAFF. Recombination joined TRBV13 with TRBJ1-1; the D gene cannot be resolved reliably. The CDR3, cysteine through phenylalanine, is 13 amino acids long. Only the CDR3 part of the read is kept: 39 bases, read in frame from the first base. The germline ends are 7 bases apart after V is trimmed by 5 bases and J by 0 bases. The germline V gene (reference sequence) supplies CDR1 PRHDT and CDR2 FYEKMQ.